This T cell receptor (beta chain) was found in a study of breast tumors, draining lymph nodes, adjacent tissues. The germline V and J ends were trimmed by 6 bases and 5 bases, with 12 bases remaining between them. The CDR3 spans 13 residues. Study-wide results and caveats: The data were judged consistent with most tumor T cells coming from lymph node and expanding in tumor. Luminal-like breast cancer showed significantly higher tumor–nontumor repertoire similarity than basal-like.

TCRdb recomputed calls from the multiplex PCR reads with MiXCR, one row per CDR3 protein. Here the sample spans 140,000 to 150,000 distinct CDR3 sequences, approximately 32% being singletons. This clonotype was recorded at least ten times. What it recognizes is unknown. Breast cancer patients provided tissue from their axillary draining lymph nodes. The V gene is TRBV12-3 or TRBV12-4, the J gene TRBJ2-3; weak D call: TRBD1 (6 bases). This receptor was identified in a female donor with breast cancer. Some clones in this sample may be carry-over from other donors' samples. Sequencing was performed on axillary lymph node tissue. CDR3 loop: CASSQDSRDTQYF. The CDR3 DNA reads as TGTGCCAGCAGCCAGGACAGTCGAGATACGCAGTATTTT.